Reported below is one T cell receptor (beta chain). Only a few counts were recorded for this clonotype. The target of this receptor is not known. One base away there is no much larger clone; base qualities are not given. This entry comes from a study of glioma-infiltrating T cells listed by TCRdb under 2016. Looking at the study overall: The study sequenced TCR alpha- and beta-chain repertoires from glioma tissue, from non-neoplastic brain tissue and from matched peripheral blood mononuclear cells. Each tissue-infiltrating repertoire was compared with the same patient's peripheral blood repertoire to measure divergence between tissue and blood T-cell populations. The paired cohort was made up of three low-grade glioma patients, fewer than 10 primary glioblastoma patients and three non-glioma patients who contributed non-neoplastic brain tissue. Study-level results and caveats: Small numbers underpinned the group comparisons: eight glioblastoma patients, three low-grade glioma patients and three non-neoplastic patients. Only a very small number of CDR3 sequences turned up in both tissue and blood, a result put down to high CDR3 diversity combined with limited sampling. VJ-independent divergence between tissue and blood was below expectation in non-neoplastic patients but above expectation in all gliomas, especially low-grade gliomas.

According to the germline V gene (reference sequence), CDR1 reads LNHDA and CDR2 reads SQIVND. The CDR3 holds 21 amino acids from the cysteine to the phenylalanine. Left in the record is the CDR3 DNA by itself, 63 bases read in frame from the first base. Clipping removes 0 bases from V and 0 bases from J, with 11 as the unmatched junction base count. TCR alpha and beta CDR3 regions were amplified with the iRepertoire nested amplicon-rescue multiplex PCR (arm-PCR) platform from RNA. The input for one-step reverse transcription and amplification was 100-400 ng of tissue mRNA or PBMC total RNA. After bead purification, a secondary multiplex PCR added Illumina adapters, and libraries were gel-purified between 200 and 400 bp. Libraries carried internal 6-nucleotide barcodes used for demultiplexing. Libraries were sequenced on an Illumina MiSeq with 2x220 or 2x250 nucleotide paired-end reads. Concerning the study's data processing: Paired reads were merged with FLASH 1.2.11 and aligned to the GRCh37 human genome with BWA-MEM before extracting TRA and TRB reads. An IMGT-derived reference of cassette sequences and CDR3 motifs, with pseudogenes included, was used for V and J assignment. Reads were translated in three frames, and productive CDR3s were defined by a C…FGXG motif without stop codons. Clonotypes were defined as unique combinations of V-J cassette pair and CDR3 amino acid sequence. Filtering of reads was based on Hamming distance, with the threshold set by the sequence error rate of each sample in mapped regions. TCRdb took the public reads, trimmed them with fastp at Q25, ran MiXCR for clone calling and kept in-frame beta chains. Rows are combined by CDR3 protein, so each entry shows the most common genes and DNA. The authors' filters were not applied to this entry. This sample is represented by tens of thousands of distinct CDR3 sequences; 20% to 25% of them were singletons. The top ten clones comprise over 5% of the sample.

Input material: glioma tissue, nonneoplastic brain tissue, or PBMCs (not recorded which). This TCR derives from a human donor with low-grade glioma or glioblastoma, undergoing nonglioma brain surgery, or in good health (not recorded which). The chain is assembled from TRBV19 and TRBJ2-1; 13 central bases correspond to TRBD2. The DNA is TGTGCCAGTAGTATAGATCCCCCGGGACTAGCGGGACGGAGCTCCTACAATGAGCAGTTCTTC. Its amino acids are CASSIDPPGLAGRSSYNEQFF. This CDR3, with the reference TRBV19 and TRBJ2-1 proteins standing in past its ends, gives the full variable domain DGGITQSPKYLFRKEGQNVTLSCEQNLNHDAMYWYRQDPGQGLRLIYYSQIVNDFQKGDIAEGYSVSREKKESFPLTVTSAQKNPTAFYLCASSIDPPGLAGRSSYNEQFFGPGTRLTVL.